Following are 28 T cell receptor beta chains from one sample sequenced in a study of blood T cell repertoires in COVID-19 (dated by TCRdb to 2018 to 2020). The library was generated by the immunoSEQ multiplex PCR assay. TCRdb mirrors the immuneACCESS table, restricted to in-frame sequences. Some clones are absent from its copies; in checked studies, under half trace to an unresolved V gene, and the reason for the others is unknown. The sample includes 400,000 to 450,000 clones, with 70% to 90% observed a single time. Less than 0.95% of the sample comes from the top ten. Sequencing was done on a sample of peripheral blood. These receptor sequences come from a man aged 18 to 29 with COVID-19, enrolled during active disease.

The V call is TRBV5-4, the J call TRBJ1-1; possibly TRBD1 for D (5 bases). V was cut by 2 bases and J by 1 base, with 6 bases left in between. The CDR3 runs to 13 residues. Germline V gives CDR1 SGHNT, CDR2 YYREEE (reference sequence). This chain's CDR3 is CASSFQGNTEAFF. The DNA of the CDR3 is TGTGCCAGCAGCTTTCAGGGGAACACTGAAGCTTTCTTT. Full variable domain (rest looked up from reference TRBV5-4 and TRBJ1-1): ETGVTQSPTHLIKTRGQQVTLRCSSQSGHNTVSWYQQALGQGPQFIFQYYREEENGRGNFPPRFSGLQFPNYSSELNVNALELDDSALYLCASSFQGNTEAFFGQGTRLTVV.

The J gene is TRBJ2-3, the V gene TRBV5-1; TRBD1 matches at 7 bases. CDR3 size: 15 residues. Germline lookup yields CDR1 SGHRS and CDR2 YFSETQ. The V segment lost 1 base and the J segment 3 bases; nucleotides outside the gene matches: 5. CDR3 amino acids: CASSLTGAWTDTQYF. In nucleotides, the CDR3 is TGCGCCAGCAGCTTGACAGGGGCTTGGACAGATACGCAGTATTTT.

V usage is TRBV24-1 and J usage is TRBJ2-1; 9 bases agree with TRBD1. CDR3 length: 17 amino acids. Unmatched junction bases numbered 15, after V lost 8 bases and J lost 5 bases. Germline V lookup: CDR1 KGHDR, CDR2 SFDVKD. CDR3 sequence: CATTPSKGTGKNNEQFF. As DNA, the CDR3 is TGTGCCACCACACCTTCGAAAGGGACAGGGAAGAACAATGAGCAGTTCTTC.

This sequence joins TRBV2 and TRBJ2-1, with 13 nucleotides matching TRBD2. The CDR3 consists of 15 residues. Germline V gene data show CDR1 as SNHLY and CDR2 as FYNNEI. J was trimmed by 10 bases and V by 2 bases; bases with no gene match: 5. CDR3 residues: CASSENGLAGEEQFF. The CDR3 DNA follows: TGTGCCAGCAGTGAAAACGGACTAGCGGGAGAAGAGCAGTTCTTC. The complete variable domain, with remaining parts taken from reference TRBV2 and TRBJ2-1, reads EPEVTQTPSHQVTQMGQEVILRCVPISNHLYFYWYRQILGQKVEFLVSFYNNEISEKSEIFDDQFSVERPDGSNFTLKIRSTKLEDSAMYFCASSENGLAGEEQFFGPGTRLTVL.

This chain joins TRBV7-6 and TRBJ2-5; 9 positions match TRBD2. The CDR3 length is 15 residues. Looked up from germline, CDR1 is SGHVS and CDR2 is FNYEAQ. V dropped 1 base and J dropped 4; count of bases not matched to a gene: 4. DNA for the CDR3: TGTGCCAGCAGCTTAGTGCCAGCGGGAGGAGAGACCCAGTACTTC. It yields the protein CASSLVPAGGETQYF.

The chain joins TRBV7-2 to TRBJ2-5; 14 nucleotides match TRBD2. CDR3 length equals 17 residues. V lost 6 bases, J lost 4 bases, and 10 bases stayed unmatched. Germline CDR1 and CDR2: SGHTA and FQGNSA. CDR3 protein: CASSSKTSGRAGETQYF. Written as DNA, the CDR3 is TGTGCCAGCAGTTCCAAGACTAGCGGGAGGGCTGGAGAGACCCAGTACTTC.

The gene calls are TRBV6-2 or TRBV6-3 and TRBJ2-7; D unclear. Germline-derived CDR1 and CDR2 are MNHEY and SVGEGT. V lost 4 bases and J 2 bases, leaving 12 bases between the germline ends. The CDR3 totals 14 residues. CDR3 protein: CASSSRVAAYEQYF. The CDR3 DNA sequence: TGTGCCAGCAGTTCCCGAGTGGCGGCCTACGAGCAGTACTTC.

This chain uses TRBV2 with TRBJ1-5; D remains ambiguous. This CDR3 comprises 15 residues. Trimming took 8 bases from V and 6 from J, leaving 20 bases between them. Germline assignment: CDR1 SNHLY and CDR2 FYNNEI. Here the CDR3 reads CASAPDLALGQPQHF. The CDR3 DNA sequence: TGTGCCAGCGCGCCTGATTTAGCCCTCGGTCAGCCCCAGCATTTT.

The rearrangement joins TRBV7-8 to TRBJ2-2, with 9 bases lining up with TRBD1. The V gene end was trimmed by 5 bases and the J gene end by 4 bases; junction bases not matched to a gene: 5. The CDR3 extends over 15 amino acids. Germline values: CDR1 SGHVS, CDR2 FQNEAQ. As DNA, the CDR3 is TGTGCCAGCAGCCGGACAGGGGATAGCACCGGGGAGCTGTTTTTT. As protein: CASSRTGDSTGELFF.

The rearrangement uses TRBV9 and TRBJ2-3; TRBD1 aligns across 7 bases. Germline loops: CDR1 SGDLS, CDR2 YYNGEE. The J segment lost 3 bases and the V segment lost 0 bases, leaving 10 bases of the junction unmatched. This CDR3 spans 17 amino acids. CDR3 sequence reads: CASSVGQGIVSTDTQYF. Here the CDR3 DNA reads TGTGCCAGCAGCGTAGGACAGGGAATTGTGTCTACAGATACGCAGTATTTT.

V gene TRBV5-4 combines with J gene TRBJ2-3; 9 bases line up with TRBD2. From germline, CDR1 is SGHNT and CDR2 YYREEE (reference sequence). Germline trimming cut 0 bases from V and 3 bases from J; bases unmatched to any gene: 11. This CDR3 region has 18 residues. CDR3 nucleotide sequence: TGTGCCAGCAGCTTGGGTTTGAGCGGGGGGTCGGTAACAGATACGCAGTATTTT. Its translation: CASSLGLSGGSVTDTQYF.

The chain links TRBV27 to TRBJ1-1, with TRBD1 identical over 8 bases. Germline loops: CDR1 MNHEY, CDR2 SMNVEV (reference sequence). J was trimmed by 5 bases and V by 4 bases; bases with no gene match: 3. The CDR3 runs to 13 residues. The CDR3, as DNA: TGTGCCAGCAGTTATACAGGGGGGACTGAAGCTTTCTTT. It codes for CASSYTGGTEAFF.

V usage is TRBV6-5 and J usage is TRBJ1-4, with D possibly being TRBD1 (5 bases). CDR3 length: 14 residues. Germline V lookup: CDR1 MNHEY, CDR2 SVGAGI. The germline V and J ends were trimmed by 10 bases and 0 bases, with 12 bases remaining between them. The CDR3 spells CATARGTTNEKLFF. CDR3 DNA sequence: TGTGCCACCGCAAGGGGTACAACTAATGAAAAACTGTTTTTT.

The chain links TRBV5-1 to TRBJ1-2, with a possible D match to TRBD1 (6 bases). The V end lost 2 bases, the J end lost 0 bases, and 11 bases lay between the germline ends. This CDR3 has 15 residues. Germline V lookup: CDR1 SGHRS, CDR2 YFSETQ. The CDR3 here is CASSLGTSPNYGYTF. CDR3 coding DNA: TGCGCCAGCAGCTTAGGGACATCTCCTAACTATGGCTACACCTTC.

This chain links TRBV9 with TRBJ2-3; TRBD2 matches 8 bases. J lost 5 bases, V lost 4 bases, and 9 bases had no gene match. The V gene's germline CDR1 is SGDLS and CDR2 YYNGEE. CDR3 length: 15 amino acids. The CDR3 loop reads CASSTPGGGKDTQYF. DNA for the CDR3: TGTGCCAGCAGCACTCCGGGAGGGGGGAAAGATACGCAGTATTTT.

This clone was picked up a small number of times. The V call is TRBV5-1, the J call TRBJ1-3; D possibly corresponds to TRBD1 (5 bases). CDR3 length: 15 amino acids. The germline CDR1 and CDR2 sequences are SGHRS and YFSETQ. V dropped 2 bases and J dropped 1 base, with 10 bases sitting between them. CDR3: CASSFGGASGNTIYF. The CDR3 DNA reads TGCGCCAGCAGCTTCGGAGGGGCGTCTGGAAACACCATATATTTT.

The chain recombines TRBV28 with TRBJ2-2; D perhaps matches TRBD2 (5 bases). The CDR3 has 12 residues. The V and J ends lost 8 bases and 1 base respectively, with 5 bases between them. Germline V lookup: CDR1 MDHEN, CDR2 SYDVKM. The DNA for the CDR3 is TGTGCCAGCGGAGGGAACACCGGGGAGCTGTTTTTT. This encodes CASGGNTGELFF.

The V and J genes are TRBV2 and TRBJ2-1; 7 positions agree with TRBD2. CDR3 length equals 13 residues. Germline V gives CDR1 SNHLY, CDR2 FYNNEI. With 10 bases clipped from V and 5 bases from J, the junction kept 8 bases outside the gene matches. CDR3 residues: CAIGRGNDNEQFF. CDR3 coding DNA: TGTGCCATCGGGCGGGGGAACGACAATGAGCAGTTCTTC. Full variable domain (remainder filled in from reference TRBV2 and TRBJ2-1): EPEVTQTPSHQVTQMGQEVILRCVPISNHLYFYWYRQILGQKVEFLVSFYNNEISEKSEIFDDQFSVERPDGSNFTLKIRSTKLEDSAMYFCAIGRGNDNEQFFGPGTRLTVL.

V and J are TRBV11-2 and TRBJ2-7; no reliable D call. This CDR3 region has 12 residues. V was clipped by 5 bases and J by 5 bases, with 10 bases between them. Germline values: CDR1 SGHAT, CDR2 FQNNGV. CDR3 protein: CASSINRDEQYF. The CDR3, as DNA: TGTGCCAGCAGCATTAATCGCGACGAGCAGTACTTC.

This chain uses TRBV15 with TRBJ2-5; D possibly corresponds to TRBD2 (6 bases). Looked up from germline, CDR1 is LNHNV and CDR2 is YYDKDF (reference sequence). V dropped 11 bases and J dropped 3 bases, with 13 bases sitting between them. This CDR3 contains 12 residues. In DNA, the CDR3 is TGTGCCTCGGCGCGGGGAGAAGAGACCCAGTACTTC. Protein sequence: CASARGEETQYF.

The rearrangement uses TRBV19 and TRBJ2-1, with TRBD1 identical over 9 bases. CDR3 length: 14 amino acids. Germline assignment: CDR1 LNHDA and CDR2 SQIVND (reference sequence). The V gene end was trimmed by 5 bases and the J gene end by 3 bases; junction bases not matched to a gene: 2. CDR3 loop: CASSEGQGYNEQFF. The CDR3 nucleotides read TGTGCCAGTAGTGAGGGACAGGGCTACAATGAGCAGTTCTTC.

The chain is built from TRBV12-5 and TRBJ2-3; D is possibly TRBD2 (6 bases). The length of the CDR3 is 17 residues. Germline CDR1 reads LGHNT; CDR2 reads FRNRAP. V shed 0 bases and J shed 3 bases, with 16 bases lying between them. The CDR3 DNA follows: TGTGCTAGTGGTTTGGTACTGGCGCCAGGGAGGACAGATACGCAGTATTTT. Protein sequence: CASGLVLAPGRTDTQYF. The full variable domain, rest sourced from reference TRBV12-5 and TRBJ2-3, is DARVTQTPRHKVTEMGQEVTMRCQPILGHNTVFWYRQTMMQGLELLAYFRNRAPLDDSGMPKDRFSAEMPDATLATLKIQPSEPRDSAVYFCASGLVLAPGRTDTQYFGPGTRLTVL.

This clone was counted once. The genes are TRBV12-3 or TRBV12-4 and TRBJ1-1; D ambiguous. This CDR3 is 12 amino acids long. V lost 5 bases and J 4 bases, leaving 8 bases between the germline ends. The CDR3 region is CASSPSGTEAFF. The CDR3 region has the DNA TGTGCCAGCAGTCCCTCGGGCACTGAAGCTTTCTTT.

This rearrangement joins TRBV3-1 (or the pseudogene TRBV3-2) to TRBJ2-7, with a tentative D call TRBD1 (6 bases). V was trimmed by 0 bases and J by 4 bases, leaving 16 bases between them. This CDR3 is 16 amino acids long. Germline V gene sequence: CDR1 LGHDT, CDR2 YNNKEL (reference sequence). CDR3 sequence reads: CASSQDLGQPFYEQYF. CDR3 nucleotides: TGTGCCAGCAGCCAAGATCTCGGACAGCCATTTTACGAGCAGTACTTC.

This clone occurred once. A read error may produce the germline difference seen at one junction end. V and J are TRBV5-1 and TRBJ2-2; TRBD2 aligns across 8 bases. The length of the CDR3 is 14 residues. Germline-derived CDR1 and CDR2 are SGHRS and YFSETQ. DNA of the CDR3: TGCGCCAGCAGGAGTAGCGGGAACGCCGGGGAGCTGTTTTTT. Protein product: CASRSSGNAGELFF.

V is TRBV2 and J is TRBJ2-1; D is unclear. Trimming took off 10 bases at V and 1 base at J, with 11 bases between the two ends. This CDR3 comprises 13 residues. Germline values: CDR1 SNHLY, CDR2 FYNNEI. This CDR3 reads CAISAGSYNEQFF. In DNA, the CDR3 is TGTGCCATCTCAGCAGGATCCTACAATGAGCAGTTCTTC.

The chain recombines TRBV4-2 with TRBJ1-4, with 8 bases lining up with TRBD1. Germline V lookup: CDR1 LGHNA, CDR2 YNFKEQ. This CDR3 region has 17 residues. The trim removed 3 bases at V and 3 bases at J, leaving 9 bases unmatched. The CDR3 spells CASSHKPQGAANEKLFF. As DNA, the CDR3 is TGTGCCAGCAGCCACAAACCTCAGGGGGCGGCTAATGAAAAACTGTTTTTT.

The chain combines TRBV7-2 with TRBJ1-1; D is ambiguous. V lost 5 bases, J lost 3 bases, and 10 bases lay in between. This CDR3 region has 13 residues. Germline V gene sequence: CDR1 SGHTA, CDR2 FQGNSA. The DNA for the CDR3 is TGTGCCAGCAGCCGAACAGTGCACACTGAAGCTTTCTTT. Translated: CASSRTVHTEAFF.